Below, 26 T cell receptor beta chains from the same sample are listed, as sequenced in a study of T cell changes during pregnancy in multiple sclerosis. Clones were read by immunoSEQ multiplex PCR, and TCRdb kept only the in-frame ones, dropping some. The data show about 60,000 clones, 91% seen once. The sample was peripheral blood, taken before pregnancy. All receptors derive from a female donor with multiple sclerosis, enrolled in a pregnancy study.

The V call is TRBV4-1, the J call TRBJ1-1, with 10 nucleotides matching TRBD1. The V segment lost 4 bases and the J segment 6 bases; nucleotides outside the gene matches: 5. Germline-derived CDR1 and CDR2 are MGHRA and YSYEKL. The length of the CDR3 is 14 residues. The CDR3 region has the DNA TGCGCCAGCAGCCTAGGGACAGGGGCTCCTGAAGCTTTCTTT. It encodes CASSLGTGAPEAFF.

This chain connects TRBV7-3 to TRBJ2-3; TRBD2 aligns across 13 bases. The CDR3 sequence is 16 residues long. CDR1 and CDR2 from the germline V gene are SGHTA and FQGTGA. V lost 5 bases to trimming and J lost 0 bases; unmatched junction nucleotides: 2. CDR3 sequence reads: CASSGGLAGSTDTQYF. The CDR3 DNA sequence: TGTGCCAGCAGCGGGGGACTAGCGGGGAGCACAGATACGCAGTATTTT.

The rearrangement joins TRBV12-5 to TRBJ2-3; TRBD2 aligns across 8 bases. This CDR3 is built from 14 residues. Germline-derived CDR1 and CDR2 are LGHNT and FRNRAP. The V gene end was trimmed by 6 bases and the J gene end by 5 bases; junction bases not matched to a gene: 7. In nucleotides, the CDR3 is TGTGCTAGTGGCTTTAGCGGGGCCGGAGATACGCAGTATTTT. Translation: CASGFSGAGDTQYF.

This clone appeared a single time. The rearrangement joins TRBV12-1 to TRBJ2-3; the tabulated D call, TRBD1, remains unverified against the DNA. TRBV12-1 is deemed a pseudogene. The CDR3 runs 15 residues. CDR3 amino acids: CASSFAQDRVDTQYF. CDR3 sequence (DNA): TGTGCCAGCAGCTTTGCGCAGGACAGGGTAGATACGCAGTATTTT.

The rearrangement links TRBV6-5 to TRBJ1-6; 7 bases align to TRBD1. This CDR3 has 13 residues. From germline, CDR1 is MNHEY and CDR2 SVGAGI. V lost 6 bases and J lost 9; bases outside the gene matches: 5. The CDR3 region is CASRMRQGSPLHF. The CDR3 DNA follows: TGTGCCAGCAGGATGAGACAGGGTTCACCCCTCCACTTT.

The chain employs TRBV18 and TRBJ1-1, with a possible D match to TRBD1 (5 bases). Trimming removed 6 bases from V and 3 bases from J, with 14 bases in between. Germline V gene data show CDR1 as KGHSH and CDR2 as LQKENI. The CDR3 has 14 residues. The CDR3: CASSWGGTDTEAFF. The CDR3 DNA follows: TGTGCCAGCTCCTGGGGAGGGACGGACACTGAAGCTTTCTTT. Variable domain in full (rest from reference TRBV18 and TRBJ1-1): NAGVMQNPRHLVRRRGQEARLRCSPMKGHSHVYWYRQLPEEGLKFMVYLQKENIIDESGMPKERFSAEFPKEGPSILRIQQVVRGDSAAYFCASSWGGTDTEAFFGQGTRLTVV.

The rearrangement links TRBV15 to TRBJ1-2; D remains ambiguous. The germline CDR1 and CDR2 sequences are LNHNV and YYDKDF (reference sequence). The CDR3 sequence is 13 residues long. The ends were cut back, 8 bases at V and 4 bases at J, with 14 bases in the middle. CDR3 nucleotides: TGTGCCACCGGTCAGGTCGACGGCTATGGCTACACCTTC. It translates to CATGQVDGYGYTF.

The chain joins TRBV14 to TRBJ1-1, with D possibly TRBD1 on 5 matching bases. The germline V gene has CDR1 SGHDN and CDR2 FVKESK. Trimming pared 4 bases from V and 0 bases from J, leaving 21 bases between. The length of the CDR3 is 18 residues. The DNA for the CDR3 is TGTGCCAGCAGCCCTTCTGTTGGGGCCCCTAGAATGAACACTGAAGCTTTCTTT. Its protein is CASSPSVGAPRMNTEAFF.

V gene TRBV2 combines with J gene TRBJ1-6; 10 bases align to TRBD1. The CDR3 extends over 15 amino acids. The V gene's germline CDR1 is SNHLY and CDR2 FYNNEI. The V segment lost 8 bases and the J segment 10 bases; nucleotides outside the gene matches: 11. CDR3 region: CASVNRDRGYSPLHF. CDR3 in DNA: TGTGCCAGCGTCAACCGGGACAGGGGCTACTCACCCCTCCACTTT.

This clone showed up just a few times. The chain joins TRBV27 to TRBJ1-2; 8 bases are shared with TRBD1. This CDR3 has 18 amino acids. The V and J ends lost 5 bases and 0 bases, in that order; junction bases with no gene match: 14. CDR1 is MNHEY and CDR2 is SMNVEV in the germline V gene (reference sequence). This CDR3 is CASSPHPTGAPSNYGYTF. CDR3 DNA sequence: TGTGCCAGCAGTCCCCACCCGACAGGGGCCCCTTCTAACTATGGCTACACCTTC.

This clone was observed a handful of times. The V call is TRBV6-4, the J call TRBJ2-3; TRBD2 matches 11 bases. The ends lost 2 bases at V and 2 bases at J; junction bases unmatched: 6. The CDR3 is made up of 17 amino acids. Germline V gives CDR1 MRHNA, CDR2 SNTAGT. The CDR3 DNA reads TGTGCCAGCAGTGACGAGATAGCGGGGGGGCCCACAGATACGCAGTATTTT. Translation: CASSDEIAGGPTDTQYF.

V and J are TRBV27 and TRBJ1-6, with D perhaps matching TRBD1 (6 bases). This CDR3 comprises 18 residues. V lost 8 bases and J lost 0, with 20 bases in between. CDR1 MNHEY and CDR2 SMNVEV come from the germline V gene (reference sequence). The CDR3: CASLFTGRDYSYNSPLHF. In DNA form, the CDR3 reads TGTGCCAGCCTCTTTACAGGGAGAGATTACTCCTATAATTCACCCCTCCACTTT.

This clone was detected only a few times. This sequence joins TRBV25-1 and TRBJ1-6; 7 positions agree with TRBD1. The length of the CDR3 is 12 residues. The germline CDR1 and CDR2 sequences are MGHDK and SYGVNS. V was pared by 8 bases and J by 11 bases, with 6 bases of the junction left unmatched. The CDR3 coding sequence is TGTGCCAGCTCGACAGGGTTTCCACCCCTCCACTTT. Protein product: CASSTGFPPLHF.

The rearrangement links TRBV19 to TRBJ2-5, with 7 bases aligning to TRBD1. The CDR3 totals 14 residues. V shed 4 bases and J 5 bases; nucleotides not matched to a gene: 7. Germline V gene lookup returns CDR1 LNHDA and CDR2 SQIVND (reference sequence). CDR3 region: CASSKRQGVETQYF. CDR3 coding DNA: TGTGCCAGTAGTAAGAGACAGGGAGTGGAGACCCAGTACTTC.

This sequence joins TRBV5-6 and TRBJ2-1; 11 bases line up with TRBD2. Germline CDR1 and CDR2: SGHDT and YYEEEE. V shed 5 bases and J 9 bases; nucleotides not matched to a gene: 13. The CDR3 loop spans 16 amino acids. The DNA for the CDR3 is TGTGCCAGCAGTTTCTTAGCGGGGGGGCCCGGGAGTGAGCAGTTCTTC. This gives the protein CASSFLAGGPGSEQFF.

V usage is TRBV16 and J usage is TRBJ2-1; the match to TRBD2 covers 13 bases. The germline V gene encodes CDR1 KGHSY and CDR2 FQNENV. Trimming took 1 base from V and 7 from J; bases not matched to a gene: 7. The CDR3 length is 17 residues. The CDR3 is CASSQYLGLAGTNEQFF. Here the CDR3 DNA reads TGTGCCAGCAGCCAATACTTGGGACTAGCGGGGACGAATGAGCAGTTCTTC. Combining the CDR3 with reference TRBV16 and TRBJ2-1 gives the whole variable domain GEEVAQTPKHLVRGEGQKAKLYCAPIKGHSYVFWYQQVLKNEFKFLISFQNENVFDETGMPKERFSAKCLPNSPCSLEIQATKLEDSAVYFCASSQYLGLAGTNEQFFGPGTRLTVL.

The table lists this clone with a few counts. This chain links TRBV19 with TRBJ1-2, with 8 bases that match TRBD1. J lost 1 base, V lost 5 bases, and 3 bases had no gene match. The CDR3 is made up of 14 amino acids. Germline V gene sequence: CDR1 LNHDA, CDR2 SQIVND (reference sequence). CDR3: CASSSGQDNYGYTF. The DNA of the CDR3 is TGTGCCAGTAGTTCGGGACAGGATAACTATGGCTACACCTTC.

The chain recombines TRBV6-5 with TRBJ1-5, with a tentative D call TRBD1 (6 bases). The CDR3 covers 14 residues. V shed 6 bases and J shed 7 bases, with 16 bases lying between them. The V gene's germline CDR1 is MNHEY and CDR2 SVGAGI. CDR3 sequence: CASSSAGDIQPQHF. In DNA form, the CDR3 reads TGTGCCAGCAGCTCCGCAGGGGACATACAGCCCCAGCATTTT.

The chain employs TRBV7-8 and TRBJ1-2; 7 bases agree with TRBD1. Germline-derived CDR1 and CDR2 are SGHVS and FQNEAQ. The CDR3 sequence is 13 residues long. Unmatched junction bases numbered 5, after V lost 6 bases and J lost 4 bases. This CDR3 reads CASSTGTAYGYTF. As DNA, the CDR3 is TGTGCCAGCAGTACCGGGACAGCCTATGGCTACACCTTC.

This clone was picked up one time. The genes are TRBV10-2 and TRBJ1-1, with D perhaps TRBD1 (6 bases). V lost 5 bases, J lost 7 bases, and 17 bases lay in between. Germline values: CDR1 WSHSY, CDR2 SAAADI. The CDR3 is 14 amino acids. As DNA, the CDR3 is TGCGCCAGCAGTCCTACAGGGAGGGCAGGTGAAGCTTTCTTT. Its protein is CASSPTGRAGEAFF.

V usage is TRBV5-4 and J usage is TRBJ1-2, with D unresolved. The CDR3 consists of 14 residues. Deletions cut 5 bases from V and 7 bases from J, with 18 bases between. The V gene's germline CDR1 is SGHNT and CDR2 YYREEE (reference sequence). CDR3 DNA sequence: TGTGCCAGCAGGGCCGGAGGGCGGGGAGCTGGCTACACCTTC. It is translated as CASRAGGRGAGYTF.

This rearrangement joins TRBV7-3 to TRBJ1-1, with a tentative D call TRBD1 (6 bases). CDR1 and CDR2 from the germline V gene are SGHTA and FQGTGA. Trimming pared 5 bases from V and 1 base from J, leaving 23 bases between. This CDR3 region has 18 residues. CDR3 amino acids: CASSPPAGRGYTNTEAFF. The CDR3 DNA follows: TGTGCCAGCAGCCCCCCGGCGGGCAGGGGTTATACGAACACTGAAGCTTTCTTT.

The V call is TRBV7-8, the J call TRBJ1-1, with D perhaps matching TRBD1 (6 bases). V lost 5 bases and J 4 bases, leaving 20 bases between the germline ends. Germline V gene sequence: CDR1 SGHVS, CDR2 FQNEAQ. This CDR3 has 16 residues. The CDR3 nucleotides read TGTGCCAGCAGCCCCCTGGCAGGGGCCCTGCGCACTGAAGCTTTCTTT. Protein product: CASSPLAGALRTEAFF. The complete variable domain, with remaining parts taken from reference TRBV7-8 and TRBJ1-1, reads GAGVSQSPRYKVAKRGQDVALRCDPISGHVSLFWYQQALGQGPEFLTYFQNEAQLDKSGLPSDRFFAERPEGSVSTLKIQRTQQEDSAVYLCASSPLAGALRTEAFFGQGTRLTVV.

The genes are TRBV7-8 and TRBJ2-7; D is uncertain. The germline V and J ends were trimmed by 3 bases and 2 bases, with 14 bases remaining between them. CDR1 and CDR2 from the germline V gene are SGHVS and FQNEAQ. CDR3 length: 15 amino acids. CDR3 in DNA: TGTGCCAGCAGCTTTGCGCCGAATCCGCCCTACGAGCAGTACTTC. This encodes CASSFAPNPPYEQYF.

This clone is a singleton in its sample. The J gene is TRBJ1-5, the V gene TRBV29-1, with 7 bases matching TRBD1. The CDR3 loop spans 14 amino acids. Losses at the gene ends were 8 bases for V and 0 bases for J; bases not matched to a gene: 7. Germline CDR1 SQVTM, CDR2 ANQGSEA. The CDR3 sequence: CSYSTGFSNQPQHF. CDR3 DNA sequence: TGCAGCTACTCGACAGGGTTTAGCAATCAGCCCCAGCATTTT.

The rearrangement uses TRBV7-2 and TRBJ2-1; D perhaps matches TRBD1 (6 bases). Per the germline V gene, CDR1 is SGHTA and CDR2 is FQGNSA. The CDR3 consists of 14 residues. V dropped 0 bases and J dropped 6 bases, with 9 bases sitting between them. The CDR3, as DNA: TGTGCCAGCAGCTTAGCGCTCAGGGGCAATGAGCAGTTCTTC. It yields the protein CASSLALRGNEQFF.